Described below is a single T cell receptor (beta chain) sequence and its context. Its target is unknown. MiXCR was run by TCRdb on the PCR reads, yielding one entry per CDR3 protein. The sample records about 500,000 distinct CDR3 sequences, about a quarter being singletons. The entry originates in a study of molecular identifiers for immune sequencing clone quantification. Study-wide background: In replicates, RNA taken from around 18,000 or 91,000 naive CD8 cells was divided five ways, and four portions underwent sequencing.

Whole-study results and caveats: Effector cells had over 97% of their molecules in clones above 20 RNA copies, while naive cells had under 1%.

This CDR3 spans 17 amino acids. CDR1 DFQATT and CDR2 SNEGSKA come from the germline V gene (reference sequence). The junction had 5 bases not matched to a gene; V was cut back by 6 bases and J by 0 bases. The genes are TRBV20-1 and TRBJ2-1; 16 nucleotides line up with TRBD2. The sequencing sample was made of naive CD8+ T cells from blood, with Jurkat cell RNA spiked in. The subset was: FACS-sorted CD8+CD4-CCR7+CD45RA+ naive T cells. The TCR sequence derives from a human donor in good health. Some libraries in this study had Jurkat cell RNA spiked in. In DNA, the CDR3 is TGCAGTGCCTCGGGACTAGCGGGGGGGAGCTCCTACAATGAGCAGTTCTTC. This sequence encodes CSASGLAGGSSYNEQFF.